The clone carrying this T cell receptor beta chain has only a few counts. The data stem from a study of blood T cell repertoires in COVID-19. Residents of 24 US areas, aged about 18 to 95 years, made up the participants. Germline V gene sequence: CDR1 LGHDT, CDR2 YNNKEL (reference sequence). J was trimmed by 6 bases and V by 3 bases; bases with no gene match: 14. The CDR3 length is 18 residues. Original methodology: Reference gene primer amplification yielded estimated nucleated cell counts. The protocol was immunoSEQ multiplex PCR, while the TCRdb copy is restricted to in-frame clones and leaves out a portion. V, J and clone size are those of that table, while D and trimming were read from the DNA. The sample lists approximately 210,000 clones; roughly 90% were seen once.

The V and J genes are TRBV3-1 (or the pseudogene TRBV3-2) and TRBJ1-2, with TRBD1 matching 12 bases. The clonotype originates from a woman aged 18-30 years who had recovered from COVID-19. The sample comprised PBMCs or T cells enriched from blood (not recorded which). CDR3 protein: CASSHRTGQGAQVNGYTF. CDR3 in DNA: TGTGCCAGCAGCCATAGGACGGGACAGGGGGCGCAGGTGAATGGCTACACCTTC.